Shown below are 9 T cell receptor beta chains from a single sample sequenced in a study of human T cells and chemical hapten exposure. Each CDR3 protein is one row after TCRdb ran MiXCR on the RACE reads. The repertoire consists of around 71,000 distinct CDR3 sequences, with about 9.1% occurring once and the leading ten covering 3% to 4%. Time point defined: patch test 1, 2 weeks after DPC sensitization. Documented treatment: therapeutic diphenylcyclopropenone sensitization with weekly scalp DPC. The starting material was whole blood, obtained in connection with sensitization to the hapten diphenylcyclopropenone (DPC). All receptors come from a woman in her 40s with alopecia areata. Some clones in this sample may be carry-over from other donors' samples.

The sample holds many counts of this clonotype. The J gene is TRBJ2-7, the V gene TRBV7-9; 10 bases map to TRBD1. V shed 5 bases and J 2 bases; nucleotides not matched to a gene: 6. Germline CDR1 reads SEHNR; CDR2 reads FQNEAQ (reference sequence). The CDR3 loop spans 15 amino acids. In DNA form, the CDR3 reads TGTGCCAGCAGCGTCCGGGACAGGGGTCCCTACGAGCAGTACTTC. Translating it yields CASSVRDRGPYEQYF.

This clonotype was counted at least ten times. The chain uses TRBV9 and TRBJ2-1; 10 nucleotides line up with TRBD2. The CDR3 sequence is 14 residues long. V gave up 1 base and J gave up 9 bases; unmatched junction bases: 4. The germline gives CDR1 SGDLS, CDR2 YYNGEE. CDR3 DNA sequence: TGTGCCAGCAGCGTACTAGCGGGGGACGCTGAGCAGTTCTTC. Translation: CASSVLAGDAEQFF.

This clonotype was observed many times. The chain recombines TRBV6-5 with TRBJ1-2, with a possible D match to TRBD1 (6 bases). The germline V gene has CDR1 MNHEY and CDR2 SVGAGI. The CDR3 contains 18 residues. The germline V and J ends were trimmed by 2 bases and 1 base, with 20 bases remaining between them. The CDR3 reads CASSYAGQGRAFNYGYTF. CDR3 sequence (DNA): TGTGCCAGCAGTTACGCGGGGCAGGGGCGCGCCTTTAACTATGGCTACACCTTC.

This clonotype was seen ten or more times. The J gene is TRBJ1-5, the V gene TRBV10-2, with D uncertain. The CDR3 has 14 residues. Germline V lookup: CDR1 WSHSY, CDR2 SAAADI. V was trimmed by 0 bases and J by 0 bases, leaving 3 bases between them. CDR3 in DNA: TGCGCCAGCAGTGAGTCAGGTAGCAATCAGCCCCAGCATTTT. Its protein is CASSESGSNQPQHF.

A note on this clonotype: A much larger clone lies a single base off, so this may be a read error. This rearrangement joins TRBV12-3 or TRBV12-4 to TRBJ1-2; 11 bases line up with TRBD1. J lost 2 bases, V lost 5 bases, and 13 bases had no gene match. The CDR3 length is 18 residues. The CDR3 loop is CASSHPARTGGENYGYTF. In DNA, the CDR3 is TGTGCCAGCAGTCACCCGGCCAGGACAGGGGGCGAAAACTATGGCTACACCTTC.

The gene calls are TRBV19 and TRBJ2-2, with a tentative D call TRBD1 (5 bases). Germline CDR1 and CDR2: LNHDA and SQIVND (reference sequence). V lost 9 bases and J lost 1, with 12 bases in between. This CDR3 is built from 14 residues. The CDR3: CASKVGQNTGELFF. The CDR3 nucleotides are TGTGCCAGCAAGGTTGGACAGAACACCGGGGAGCTGTTTTTT.

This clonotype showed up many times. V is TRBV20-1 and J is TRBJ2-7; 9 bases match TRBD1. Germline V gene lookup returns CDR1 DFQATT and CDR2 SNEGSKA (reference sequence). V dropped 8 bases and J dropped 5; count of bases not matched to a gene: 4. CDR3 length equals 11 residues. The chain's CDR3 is CSTGQGNEQYF. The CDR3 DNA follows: TGCAGTACGGGACAGGGCAACGAGCAGTACTTC.

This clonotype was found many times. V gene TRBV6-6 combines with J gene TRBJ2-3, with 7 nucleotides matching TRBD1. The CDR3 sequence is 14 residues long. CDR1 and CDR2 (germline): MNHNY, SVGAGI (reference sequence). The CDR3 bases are TGTGCTACCCGGGCAGGGGGTGCCACAGATACGCAGTATTTT. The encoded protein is CATRAGGATDTQYF.

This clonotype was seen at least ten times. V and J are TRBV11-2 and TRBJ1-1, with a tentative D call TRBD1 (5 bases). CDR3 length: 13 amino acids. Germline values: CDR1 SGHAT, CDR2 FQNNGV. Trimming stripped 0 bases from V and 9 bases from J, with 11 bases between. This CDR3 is CASSLEQAKQAFF. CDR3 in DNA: TGTGCCAGCAGCTTAGAACAGGCCAAGCAAGCTTTCTTT.